Detailed here is one TCR beta chain. Its target is unknown. The data originate from a study of regulatory and conventional T cells in RAG deficiency. The study, taken as a whole, reports: In Omenn syndrome, sorted "Tregs" may be peripherally activated cells. RAG-deficient patients showed markedly lower Shannon entropy and higher Simpson indices than control T-cell subsets.

The table came from immunoSEQ multiplex PCR; TCRdb's copy has only in-frame clones and leaves some out. This sample has about 24,000 clones, with 95% to 96% found just once. With 8 bases removed from V and 6 bases from J, the gap between germline ends came to 17 bases. Germline-derived CDR1 and CDR2 are SNHLY and FYNNEI. This CDR3 is 15 amino acids long. Genomic DNA came from blood conventional CD4+ T cells gated CD25-low CD127-high. The same sample was also used in a study of regulatory T cells. Per that study: The primer mix had 52 TRBV and 13 TRBJ primers.

V is TRBV2 and J is TRBJ1-6, with D maybe TRBD1 (6 bases). The receptor comes from a human donor in good health. Sequencing input: CD25- CD4+ T cells sorted from blood. The chain's CDR3 is CASVVQGLGNSPLHF. CDR3 DNA sequence: TGTGCCAGCGTAGTCCAGGGGCTGGGTAATTCACCCCTCCACTTT. Using reference TRBV2 and TRBJ1-6 for the parts outside the CDR3, the full variable domain is EPEVTQTPSHQVTQMGQEVILRCVPISNHLYFYWYRQILGQKVEFLVSFYNNEISEKSEIFDDQFSVERPDGSNFTLKIRSTKLEDSAMYFCASVVQGLGNSPLHFGNGTRLTVT.